This T cell receptor (beta chain) was captured in a study of blood T cell repertoires in COVID-19 (dated by TCRdb to 2018 to 2020). Regarding the study in general: Samples covering the acute and convalescent phases of COVID-19 were provided by collaborators in the United States, Italy and Spain. HLA class I and class II types, where available, came from metadata supplied by the sample provider rather than from assay-based typing. The repertoires were made available in a free public database intended to serve as a resource for research on the immune response to SARS-CoV-2. The sample metadata nearly always contained a de-identified subject ID, COVID-19 status, age in years and sex. The prospective study material was composed of cDNA or gDNA derived from T cells, B-cell-depleted T cells, or PBMCs. Subjects who had been exposed to COVID-19, were actively infected with it, or had recovered from it provided the deeply sampled blood TCRbeta repertoires that made up the dataset. Samples came from the ongoing ImmuneRACE study (first 160 participants) plus 1,254 subjects from 6 global collaborators.

Participants in the prospective study were enrolled through a virtual design, were aged roughly 18 to 100 years, and lived in 24 United States geographic areas. In the prospective study, cohorts were assigned on the basis of participant-reported clinical history obtained from a screening survey and a study questionnaire. Recovered participants in ImmuneRACE Cohort 3 were defined by two consecutive negative NP/OP PCR tests, clearance by a healthcare professional, or resolution of symptoms. In the prospective study, whole blood, serum and a nasopharyngeal or oropharyngeal swab were collected from each participant by mobile phlebotomists. Over a roughly two-month period, participants in the prospective study had the option of providing additional blood draws and questionnaires. Before DNA extraction, blood samples from the prospective study were shipped at room temperature or frozen. The immunoSEQ Assay, a bias-controlled multiplex PCR, was used to amplify TCRbeta CDR3 regions from genomic DNA. Per the original workflow: Nucleated cell counts per sample were estimated from amplification of reference gene primers within the assay. Sequence reads were collapsed and filtered to measure the absolute abundance of every unique TCRbeta CDR3 rearrangement. For each sample, productive Simpson clonality was calculated as the square root of Simpson's diversity index across productive rearrangements. TCRdb limited this immuneACCESS table to in-frame rearrangements with V and J called. A share of clones is missing; checked studies link under half to unresolved V genes, and the rest is unexplained. The V and J calls and the clone size are those of that table, but D and trimming were determined from the DNA. The sample includes almost 200,000 clones, with roughly 90% observed a single time. The ten largest make up around 8.4% of the sample.

Counted from cysteine to phenylalanine, this CDR3 has 13 amino acids. This entry keeps only the CDR3 DNA: 39 bases, framed from base 1. The trim is 0 bases for V and 5 bases for J, with a gap of 8 bases between the germline ends. Reading the germline V gene gives CDR1 SGDLS and CDR2 YYNGEE. About this clone: It has no known antigen specificity. No qualities accompany the bases; no much larger clone lies one base away.

What the authors observed across the whole study: How much clinical and demographic metadata was included differed by source and by participant, and the metadata was provided uncurated.

The chain is encoded by TRBV9 joined to TRBJ1-1; the D gene is unclear. Material for sequencing was PBMCs or T cells enriched from blood (not recorded which). This TCR was sampled from a woman aged 18-29 years who had recovered from COVID-19. The DNA sequence is as follows: TGTGCCAGCAGCGTAGAAGGAGGAACTGAAGCTTTCTTT. Its product reads: CASSVEGGTEAFF.